This is a list of T cell receptor beta chains from one sample in a study of regulatory T cells in long-lasting Graves disease. TCRdb itself ran the multiplex PCR reads through MiXCR, one entry per CDR3 protein. The sample holds some 370,000 distinct CDR3 sequences, about 23% seen once. The sample consisted of peripheral blood mononuclear cells (PBMCs), taken when the disease was refractory, from a patient treated with antithyroid drugs. These receptor sequences come from a woman between 35 and 50 years old with Graves disease. Both conserved end residues are part of each CDR3. A D gene is named only where the DNA matches it firmly. Size is stated for part of the rows, as once, few or many counts, or as a class when the clone is expanded.

CDR3 protein | CDR3 DNA | J gene | D gene | V gene | clone size
CASSPADPAYEQYF | TGTGCCAGCTCACCGGCGGACCCAGCCTACGAGCAGTACTTC | TRBJ2-7 | . | TRBV18 | few
CASTLSGRTGELFF | TGTGCCAGCACTTTATCCGGAAGGACCGGGGAGCTGTTTTTT | TRBJ2-2 | . | TRBV6-1 | many
CASSDRGHYEQYF | TGTGCCAGCAGTGACAGGGGGCACTACGAGCAGTACTTC | TRBJ2-7 | TRBD1 | TRBV6-1 | many
CASHAFRSGANVLTF | TGTGCCAGCCACGCCTTTAGGTCTGGGGCCAACGTCCTGACTTTC | TRBJ2-6 | . | TRBV6-2/TRBV6-3 | .
CATSRDRETQYF | TGTGCCACCAGCAGAGATCGAGAGACCCAGTACTTC | TRBJ2-5 | . | TRBV15 | .
CASSPVGELFF | TGTGCCAGCAGCCCCGTCGGGGAGCTGTTTTTT | TRBJ2-2 | . | TRBV6-1 | .
CASSPDANSPLHF | TGTGCCAGCTCACCCGATGCTAATTCACCCCTCCACTTT | TRBJ1-6 | . | TRBV18 | .
CASSLEGFSNEQFF | TGTGCCAGCAGCTTGGAAGGATTTAGCAATGAGCAGTTCTTC | TRBJ2-1 | . | TRBV5-6 | .
CASSYSLLAGGPYNEQFF | TGTGCCAGCAGTTACTCCCTCTTAGCGGGAGGGCCTTACAATGAGCAGTTCTTC | TRBJ2-1 | TRBD2 | TRBV6-2/TRBV6-3 | .
CASSLRSGNTDTQYF | TGTGCCAGCAGCTTAAGATCGGGTAATACAGATACGCAGTATTTT | TRBJ2-3 | . | TRBV7-9 | .
CASSQAGGSETQYF | TGCGCCAGCAGCCAAGCGGGAGGTTCGGAGACCCAGTACTTC | TRBJ2-5 | TRBD2 | TRBV4-1 | .
CASRDRVYGYTF | TGTGCCAGCAGGGACAGGGTCTATGGCTACACCTTC | TRBJ1-2 | TRBD1 | TRBV10-2 | many
CASGGGYTEAFF | TGTGCCAGCGGTGGGGGCTACACTGAAGCTTTCTTT | TRBJ1-1 | . | TRBV6-1 | .
CAVNRDSYNYGYTF | TGTGCCGTAAACCGGGACAGCTATAACTATGGCTACACCTTC | TRBJ1-2 | TRBD1 | TRBV10-3 | .
CSVPRGGAETQYF | TGCAGCGTTCCACGGGGGGGGGCAGAGACCCAGTACTTC | TRBJ2-5 | TRBD2 | TRBV29-1 | .
CSARGPGLADTLVDTQYF | TGCAGTGCTAGAGGCCCGGGACTAGCGGACACCCTAGTCGATACGCAGTATTTT | TRBJ2-3 | TRBD2 | TRBV20-1 | many
CASSLPRELYGNTIYF | TGTGCCAGCAGTCTGCCCAGGGAACTTTATGGAAACACCATATATTTT | TRBJ1-3 | . | TRBV28 | few
CSARWGNTGELFF | TGCAGTGCTAGATGGGGAAACACCGGGGAGCTGTTTTTT | TRBJ2-2 | . | TRBV20-1 | .
CSARGREGSYEQYF | TGCAGTGCTAGAGGGCGGGAGGGCTCCTACGAGCAGTACTTC | TRBJ2-7 | TRBD2 | TRBV20-1 | many
CASSFPNEGNYGYTF | TGTGCCAGCAGCTTCCCGAATGAGGGCAACTATGGCTACACCTTC | TRBJ1-2 | . | TRBV7-9 | .
CSARPDTTNEKLFF | TGCAGTGCTAGGCCAGATACAACTAATGAAAAACTGTTTTTT | TRBJ1-4 | . | TRBV20-1 | many
CASSQDLVRYEQYF | TGTGCCAGCAGCCAAGATCTTGTACGTTACGAGCAGTACTTC | TRBJ2-7 | . | TRBV3-1 | .
CASSPLRGLYTQYF | TGTGCCAGCAGCCCCTTACGGGGACTATATACGCAGTATTTT | TRBJ2-3 | TRBD2 | TRBV11-2 | .
CSVGRGDTEAFF | TGCAGCGTTGGTAGGGGCGACACTGAAGCTTTCTTT | TRBJ1-1 | . | TRBV29-1 | .
CAISDNSGTGNEKLFF | TGTGCCATCAGTGATAACTCCGGGACAGGCAATGAAAAACTGTTTTTT | TRBJ1-4 | TRBD1 | TRBV10-3 | many
CASSQHRDGTQYF | TGTGCCAGCAGCCAACACAGGGATGGGACCCAGTACTTC | TRBJ2-5 | . | TRBV14 | many
CASSQTDRRGYGYTF | TGTGCCAGCAGCCAAACGGACAGGAGGGGCTATGGCTACACCTTC | TRBJ1-2 | TRBD1 | TRBV7-8 | many
CASSEPLTPGERESHEQYF | TGTGCCAGCAGCGAGCCCTTGACCCCCGGGGAGCGGGAGAGCCACGAGCAGTACTTC | TRBJ2-7 | TRBD2 | TRBV9 | .
CASSYDGIWMGGPWETQYF | TGTGCCAGCAGTTACGACGGGATTTGGATGGGAGGGCCTTGGGAGACCCAGTACTTC | TRBJ2-5 | TRBD2 | TRBV6-5 | .
CSVGDREQYF | TGCAGCGTTGGGGACCGGGAGCAGTACTTC | TRBJ2-7 | . | TRBV29-1 | few
CASSPRQGFGYTF | TGTGCCAGCAGCCCGCGACAGGGCTTCGGCTACACCTTC | TRBJ1-2 | TRBD1 | TRBV12-3/TRBV12-4 | many
CASSEVGGVLRDTQYF | TGTGCCAGCAGTGAGGTTGGGGGTGTTCTTAGAGATACGCAGTATTTT | TRBJ2-3 | . | TRBV2 | .
CASKTGGNTEAFF | TGTGCCAGCAAGACAGGAGGGAACACTGAAGCTTTCTTT | TRBJ1-1 | . | TRBV28 | many
CASSEREAFF | TGTGCCAGCAGTGAGAGAGAAGCTTTCTTT | TRBJ1-1 | . | TRBV2 | many
CASSHPDNQPQHF | TGTGCCAGCAGTCACCCAGACAATCAGCCCCAGCATTTT | TRBJ1-5 | . | TRBV28 | many
CAISSTSGSRYEQYF | TGTGCCATCAGTTCGACTAGCGGGAGTAGGTACGAGCAGTACTTC | TRBJ2-7 | TRBD2 | TRBV10-3 | many
CASRRGFDAETYGQYF | TGCGCCAGCAGAAGGGGATTTGATGCGGAAACCTACGGGCAGTACTTC | TRBJ2-7 | . | TRBV5-1 | .
CASRKLGQTRSPLHF | TGTGCCAGCCGAAAGTTGGGGCAGACCCGTTCACCCCTCCACTTT | TRBJ1-6 | . | TRBV19 | many
CASSLAGQDTDTQYF | TGCGCCAGCAGCTTGGCGGGACAGGACACAGATACGCAGTATTTT | TRBJ2-3 | TRBD1 | TRBV5-1 | .
CASSPVLYPNIQYF | TGCGCCAGCAGCCCCGTGTTGTACCCGAACATTCAGTACTTC | TRBJ2-4 | . | TRBV5-1 | many
CATSRDGGSNQPQHF | TGTGCCACCAGCAGAGATGGGGGGAGCAATCAGCCCCAGCATTTT | TRBJ1-5 | . | TRBV15 | few
CASSAQMYDRGAKNIQYF | TGTGCCAGCAGCGCTCAAATGTACGACAGGGGAGCCAAAAACATTCAGTACTTC | TRBJ2-4 | TRBD1 | TRBV9 | few
CATSRGDSGQETQYF | TGTGCCACCAGCAGAGGGGACAGCGGCCAAGAGACCCAGTACTTC | TRBJ2-5 | TRBD1 | TRBV15 | many
CSARQMDRGRNSPLHF | TGCAGTGCTAGACAAATGGACAGGGGGCGGAATTCACCCCTCCACTTT | TRBJ1-6 | TRBD1 | TRBV20-1 | many
CASSQVQGNILETQYF | TGTGCCAGCTCACAAGTACAGGGAAACATTTTGGAGACCCAGTACTTC | TRBJ2-5 | . | TRBV18 | .
CASSEESPDSPGDTQYF | TGTGCCAGCAGTGAAGAGTCCCCGGACTCCCCCGGGGATACGCAGTATTTT | TRBJ2-3 | . | TRBV2 | .
CASSLAKLAGGPNEQFF | TGCGCCAGCAGCCTAGCTAAACTAGCGGGAGGGCCCAATGAGCAGTTCTTC | TRBJ2-1 | TRBD2 | TRBV5-1 | .
CASGQGVGQPQHF | TGTGCCAGTGGACAGGGGGTGGGTCAGCCCCAGCATTTT | TRBJ1-5 | TRBD1 | TRBV2 | many
CASSLSAGHNSPLHF | TGTGCCAGCAGTTTATCCGCGGGGCATAATTCACCCCTCCACTTT | TRBJ1-6 | . | TRBV28 | many
CASSRSPGAGRETQYF | TGTGCCAGCAGCCGCTCCCCGGGCGCCGGGCGAGAGACCCAGTACTTC | TRBJ2-5 | . | TRBV3-1 | few
CASSLGRRGGETQYF | TGTGCCAGCAGCTTGGGGCGGAGGGGGGGAGAGACCCAGTACTTC | TRBJ2-5 | . | TRBV5-5 | many
CATSDSLDGYEQYF | TGTGCCACCAGTGATTCTTTGGACGGATACGAGCAGTACTTC | TRBJ2-7 | . | TRBV24-1 | many
CASSVAGRAYEQYF | TGCGCCAGCAGCGTAGCGGGAAGGGCCTACGAGCAGTACTTC | TRBJ2-7 | TRBD2 | TRBV5-1 | .
CATSRDTGPYSNQPQHF | TGTGCCACCAGCAGAGATACAGGACCATATAGCAATCAGCCCCAGCATTTT | TRBJ1-5 | . | TRBV15 | many
CSARVGAGETQYF | TGCAGTGCTAGGGTAGGGGCTGGGGAGACCCAGTACTTC | TRBJ2-5 | . | TRBV20-1 | .